This T cell receptor (beta chain) was identified during a study of T cells after yellow fever vaccination. Germline CDR1 MNHEY, CDR2 SMNVEV (reference sequence). Trimming cost V 6 bases and J 2 bases, with 11 bases left between them. This CDR3 spans 14 amino acids. This clonotype was seen a handful of times. A 5'RACE template-switching step, the method used to make TCR cDNA, added a universal primer site and UMIs. Using its own MiXCR run on the 5' RACE reads, TCRdb lists one record per CDR3 protein. The data contain roughly 190,000 distinct CDR3 sequences, approximately 11% of them singletons. The starting material was CD8+ T cells sorted from PBMCs, obtained 15 days after the yellow fever booster vaccination. The sequence was collected from a man aged 18 to 35 who received the YFV17D yellow fever vaccine. The chain joins TRBV27 to TRBJ1-3; TRBD1 might be the D (6 bases). The CDR3 region is CASRSRGTGNTIYF. CDR3 DNA: TGTGCCAGCAGATCCAGGGGCACTGGAAACACCATATATTTT.